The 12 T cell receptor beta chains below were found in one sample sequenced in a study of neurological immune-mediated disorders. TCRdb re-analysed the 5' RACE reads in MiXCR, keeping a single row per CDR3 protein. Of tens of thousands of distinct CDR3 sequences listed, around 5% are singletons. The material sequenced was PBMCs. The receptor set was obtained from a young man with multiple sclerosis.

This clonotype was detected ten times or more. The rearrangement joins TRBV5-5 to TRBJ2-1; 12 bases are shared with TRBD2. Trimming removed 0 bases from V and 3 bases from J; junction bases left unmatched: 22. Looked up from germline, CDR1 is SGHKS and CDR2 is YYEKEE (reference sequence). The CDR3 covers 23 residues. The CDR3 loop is CASSLVGVVGLAGPADDYNEQFF. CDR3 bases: TGTGCCAGCAGCTTGGTAGGTGTCGTCGGACTAGCGGGACCCGCAGACGACTACAATGAGCAGTTCTTC.

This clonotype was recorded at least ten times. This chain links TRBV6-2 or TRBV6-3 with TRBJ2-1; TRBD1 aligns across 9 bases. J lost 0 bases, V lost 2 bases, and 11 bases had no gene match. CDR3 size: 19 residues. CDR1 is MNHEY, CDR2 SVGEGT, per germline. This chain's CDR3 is CASSYRDRAIISSYNEQFF. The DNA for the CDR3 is TGTGCCAGCAGTTACCGGGACAGGGCAATAATTAGCTCCTACAATGAGCAGTTCTTC.

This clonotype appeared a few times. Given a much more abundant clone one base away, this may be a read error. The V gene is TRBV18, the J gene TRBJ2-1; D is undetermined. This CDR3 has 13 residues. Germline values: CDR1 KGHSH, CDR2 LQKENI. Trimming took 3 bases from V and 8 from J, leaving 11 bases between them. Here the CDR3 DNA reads TGTGCCAGCTCACCGGAAAGTTTGGATGAGCAGTTCTTC. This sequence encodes CASSPESLDEQFF. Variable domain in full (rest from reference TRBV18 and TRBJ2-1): NAGVMQNPRHLVRRRGQEARLRCSPMKGHSHVYWYRQLPEEGLKFMVYLQKENIIDESGMPKERFSAEFPKEGPSILRIQQVVRGDSAAYFCASSPESLDEQFFGPGTRLTVL.

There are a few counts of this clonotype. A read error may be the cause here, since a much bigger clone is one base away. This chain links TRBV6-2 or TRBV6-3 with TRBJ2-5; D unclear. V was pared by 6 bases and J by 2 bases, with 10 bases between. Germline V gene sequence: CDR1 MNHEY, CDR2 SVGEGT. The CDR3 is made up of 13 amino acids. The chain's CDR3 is CASRPERQETQYF. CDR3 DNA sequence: TGTGCCAGCAGACCCGAAAGACAAGAGACCCAGTACTTC.

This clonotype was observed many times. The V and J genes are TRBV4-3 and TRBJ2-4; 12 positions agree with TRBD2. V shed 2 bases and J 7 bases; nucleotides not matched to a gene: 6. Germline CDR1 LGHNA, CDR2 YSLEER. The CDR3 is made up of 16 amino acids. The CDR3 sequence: CASSQSWTSGTNIQYF. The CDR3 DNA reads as TGCGCCAGCAGCCAATCTTGGACTAGCGGGACCAACATTCAGTACTTC.

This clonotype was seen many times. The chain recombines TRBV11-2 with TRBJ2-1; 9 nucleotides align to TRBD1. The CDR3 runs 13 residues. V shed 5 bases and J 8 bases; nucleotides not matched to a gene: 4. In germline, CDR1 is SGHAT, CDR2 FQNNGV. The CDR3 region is CASSRDRAHEQFF. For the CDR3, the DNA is TGTGCCAGCAGCCGGGACAGGGCCCATGAGCAGTTCTTC.

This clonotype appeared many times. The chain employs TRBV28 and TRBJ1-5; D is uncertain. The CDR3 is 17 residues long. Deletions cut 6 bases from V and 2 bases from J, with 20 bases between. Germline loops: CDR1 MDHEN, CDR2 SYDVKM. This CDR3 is CASSLLRGKRGNQPQHF. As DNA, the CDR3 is TGTGCCAGCAGCCTCCTGCGGGGTAAAAGAGGCAATCAGCCCCAGCATTTT.

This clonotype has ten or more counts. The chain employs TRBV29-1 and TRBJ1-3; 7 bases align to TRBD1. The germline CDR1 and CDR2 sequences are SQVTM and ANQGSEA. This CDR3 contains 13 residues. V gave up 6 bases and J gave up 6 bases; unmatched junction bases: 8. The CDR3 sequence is CSVRPGGENTIYF. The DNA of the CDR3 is TGCAGCGTGAGGCCAGGGGGGGAAAACACCATATATTTT.

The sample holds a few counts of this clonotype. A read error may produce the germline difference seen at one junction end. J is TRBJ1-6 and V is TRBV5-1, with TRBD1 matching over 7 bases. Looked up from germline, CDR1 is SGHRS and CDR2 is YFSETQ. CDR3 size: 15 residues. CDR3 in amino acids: CASSVPQGPNSPLNF. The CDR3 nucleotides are TGCGCCAGCAGCGTCCCACAGGGGCCGAATTCACCCCTCAACTTT.

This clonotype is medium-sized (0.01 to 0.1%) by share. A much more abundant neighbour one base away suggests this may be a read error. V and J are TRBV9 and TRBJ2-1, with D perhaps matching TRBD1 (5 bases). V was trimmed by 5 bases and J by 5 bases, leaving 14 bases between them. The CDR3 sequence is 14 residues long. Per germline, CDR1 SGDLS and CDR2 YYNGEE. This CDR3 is CASRVSEGDNEQFF. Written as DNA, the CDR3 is TGTGCCAGCAGGGTTTCAGAAGGGGACAATGAGCAGTTCTTC.

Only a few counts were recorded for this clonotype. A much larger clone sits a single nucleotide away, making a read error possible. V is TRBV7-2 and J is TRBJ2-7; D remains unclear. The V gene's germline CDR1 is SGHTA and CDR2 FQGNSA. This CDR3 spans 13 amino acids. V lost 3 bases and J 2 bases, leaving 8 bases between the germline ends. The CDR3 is CASSFGITYEQYF. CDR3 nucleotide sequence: TGTGCCAGCAGCTTTGGGATAACCTACGAGCAGTACTTC.

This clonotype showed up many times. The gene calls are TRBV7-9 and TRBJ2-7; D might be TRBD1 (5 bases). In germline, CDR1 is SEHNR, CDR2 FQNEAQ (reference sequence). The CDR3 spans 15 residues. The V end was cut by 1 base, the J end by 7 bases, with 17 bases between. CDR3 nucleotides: TGTGCCAGCAGCTTAGGTACTATAGGGGATGAGGAGCAGTACTTC. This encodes CASSLGTIGDEEQYF.